The next 25 T cell receptor beta chains were all read from a single sample in a study of shared clonotypes between healthy human individuals. Clones were sequenced by immunoSEQ multiplex PCR, and TCRdb holds only the in-frame ones, with some missing. The profile covers a few million clones, with over 85% appearing a single time and 0.39% taken by the ten largest. Source material: naive CD4+ T cells from PBMCs. The subset: CD45RA+ positively selected. The receptor source for this set is a man aged 18 to 30 in good health. Some clones in this sample may be carry-over from other donors' samples.

V gene TRBV6-5 combines with J gene TRBJ2-3; TRBD2 matches at 7 bases. The V gene's germline CDR1 is MNHEY and CDR2 SVGAGI. Unmatched junction bases numbered 6, after V lost 6 bases and J lost 0 bases. This CDR3 is built from 15 residues. Here the CDR3 DNA reads TGTGCCAGCAGGGGGAGGGGCCCTAGCACAGATACGCAGTATTTT. Its protein product is CASRGRGPSTDTQYF.

This clone was observed a single time. This chain uses TRBV19 with TRBJ1-2, with no clear D. V lost 7 bases, J lost 2 bases, and 17 bases lay in between. The CDR3 spans 15 residues. The V gene's germline CDR1 is LNHDA and CDR2 SQIVND (reference sequence). CDR3 amino acids: CASTRGHSSNYGYTF. The CDR3 bases are TGTGCCAGTACCCGAGGGCACAGCTCAAACTATGGCTACACCTTC.

The chain carries TRBV5-4 and TRBJ1-6, with TRBD1 matching 8 bases. In germline, CDR1 is SGHNT, CDR2 YYREEE (reference sequence). The CDR3 runs 16 residues. V dropped 3 bases and J dropped 2; count of bases not matched to a gene: 4. CDR3 region: CASSSRTGTYNSPLHF. DNA for the CDR3: TGTGCCAGCAGCTCAAGGACAGGGACCTATAATTCACCCCTCCACTTT. Together with reference TRBV5-4 and TRBJ1-6, the CDR3 gives the full variable domain: ETGVTQSPTHLIKTRGQQVTLRCSSQSGHNTVSWYQQALGQGPQFIFQYYREEENGRGNFPPRFSGLQFPNYSSELNVNALELDDSALYLCASSSRTGTYNSPLHFGNGTRLTVT.

CDR3 sequence reads: CASSPPRGAHDEKLFF. The CDR3 DNA is TGTGCCAGCTCACCACCGAGGGGGGCGCACGATGAAAAACTGTTTTTT. The genes are TRBV18 and TRBJ1-4; D may be TRBD1 (6 bases). This CDR3 has 16 amino acids. Trimming cost V 0 bases and J 6 bases, with 14 bases left between them. Germline values: CDR1 KGHSH, CDR2 LQKENI.

The chain links TRBV2 to TRBJ2-7; either TRBD1 or TRBD2 may supply D (5 bases each). Germline V CDR1 and CDR2: SNHLY, FYNNEI. V gave up 9 bases and J gave up 0 bases, with 12 bases separating them. The CDR3 runs 13 residues. The CDR3 bases are TGTGCCAGTACAGGTACTAGCTCCTACGAGCAGTACTTC. This gives the protein CASTGTSSYEQYF.

The chain combines TRBV5-1 with TRBJ2-5, with 8 bases aligning to TRBD2. This CDR3 region has 14 residues. Germline V gene data show CDR1 as SGHRS and CDR2 as YFSETQ. Trimming cost V 7 bases and J 3 bases; bases outside gene matches: 8. Here the CDR3 reads CASRFSGVKETQYF. As DNA, the CDR3 is TGCGCCAGCCGTTTTAGCGGGGTGAAAGAGACCCAGTACTTC.

The genes are TRBV5-1 and TRBJ1-1, with a possible D match to TRBD1 (6 bases). From germline, CDR1 is SGHRS and CDR2 YFSETQ. V was clipped by 2 bases and J by 5 bases, with 7 bases between them. This CDR3 is built from 12 residues. The CDR3 sequence is CASSFGQTEAFF. CDR3 coding DNA: TGCGCCAGCAGCTTCGGACAGACTGAAGCTTTCTTT.

The rearrangement links TRBV5-1 to TRBJ2-3, with 11 nucleotides matching TRBD2. Germline lookup yields CDR1 SGHRS and CDR2 YFSETQ. The ends lost 4 bases at V and 1 base at J; junction bases unmatched: 11. This CDR3 is 18 amino acids long. CDR3: CASSTGTSGRGGTDTQYF. CDR3 in DNA: TGCGCCAGCAGCACTGGGACTAGCGGACGGGGGGGCACAGATACGCAGTATTTT.

J is TRBJ2-2 and V is TRBV14, with TRBD1 matching 11 bases. Germline V gene sequence: CDR1 SGHDN, CDR2 FVKESK. Trimming removed 2 bases from V and 4 bases from J; junction bases left unmatched: 9. The CDR3 contains 18 residues. CDR3 region: CASSQFGQGARGTGELFF. In DNA form, the CDR3 reads TGTGCCAGCAGCCAATTCGGACAGGGGGCACGGGGCACCGGGGAGCTGTTTTTT.

Here the CDR3 reads CASSRGRGETQYF. In nucleotides, the CDR3 is TGTGCCAGCTCACGGGGCAGGGGAGAGACCCAGTACTTC. This chain links TRBV18 with TRBJ2-5, with a possible D match to TRBD1 (6 bases). V was trimmed by 4 bases and J by 4 bases, leaving 10 bases between them. The CDR3 runs 13 residues. The germline V gene has CDR1 KGHSH and CDR2 LQKENI.

The chain links TRBV28 to TRBJ2-7; tentatively, D is TRBD1 (5 bases). Germline V gene sequence: CDR1 MDHEN, CDR2 SYDVKM. CDR3 size: 16 residues. Deletions cut 1 base from V and 0 bases from J, with 13 bases between. The CDR3 reads CASSLSPQVISYEQYF. The DNA of the CDR3 is TGTGCCAGCAGTTTATCCCCACAGGTAATCTCCTACGAGCAGTACTTC.

This sequence joins TRBV10-2 and TRBJ1-2; D is undetermined. The CDR3 spans 12 residues. Germline CDR1 reads WSHSY; CDR2 reads SAAADI. The V end was cut by 2 bases, the J end by 6 bases, with 7 bases between. The CDR3 here is CASSEIGNGYTF. The DNA for the CDR3 is TGCGCCAGCAGTGAGATTGGAAATGGCTACACCTTC.

V usage is TRBV19 and J usage is TRBJ2-5, with 9 bases matching TRBD1. The CDR3 has 12 residues. Trimming removed 8 bases from V and 5 bases from J; junction bases left unmatched: 3. The V gene's germline CDR1 is LNHDA and CDR2 SQIVND (reference sequence). CDR3 bases: TGTGCCAGTCGGGGACAGGGTGAGACCCAGTACTTC. This gives the protein CASRGQGETQYF.

V is TRBV18 and J is TRBJ1-1; D is uncertain. The CDR3 spans 15 residues. V was clipped by 6 bases and J by 1 base, with 15 bases between them. From germline, CDR1 is KGHSH and CDR2 LQKENI. CDR3 region: CASSVARSQNTEAFF. CDR3 in DNA: TGTGCCAGCTCGGTGGCACGGAGTCAGAACACTGAAGCTTTCTTT.

A note on this clone: Other DNA sequences of this sample code for an identical CDR3. This chain connects TRBV7-9 to TRBJ2-7; D possibly uses TRBD1 or TRBD2 (5 bases each). Trimming left V 5 bases short and J 3 bases short, with 11 bases between. Germline CDR1 is SEHNR and CDR2 is FQNEAQ (reference sequence). The CDR3 covers 13 residues. The CDR3 reads CASSLGPNYEQYF. In nucleotides, the CDR3 is TGTGCCAGCAGCCTGGGACCTAACTACGAGCAGTACTTC.

The gene calls are TRBV7-9 and TRBJ2-1; 8 bases match TRBD2. The CDR3 spans 13 residues. The germline V gene has CDR1 SEHNR and CDR2 FQNEAQ (reference sequence). The V gene end was trimmed by 5 bases and the J gene end by 7 bases; junction bases not matched to a gene: 4. The CDR3 DNA is TGTGCCAGCAGCCAAATAGCGGGGAATGAGCAGTTCTTC. Protein product: CASSQIAGNEQFF.

In DNA, the CDR3 is TGTGCCAGTAGCACTACTGGGCGGGACAATGGCTACACCTTC. Translating gives CASSTTGRDNGYTF. The chain couples TRBV19 to TRBJ1-2; a weak D match, TRBD1 (6 bases). The CDR3 is made up of 14 amino acids. Germline V lookup: CDR1 LNHDA, CDR2 SQIVND (reference sequence). V was clipped by 6 bases and J by 6 bases, with 17 bases between them.

The chain employs TRBV9 and TRBJ1-1; TRBD1 matches 11 bases. The CDR3 spans 16 residues. Trimming cost V 4 bases and J 3 bases; bases outside gene matches: 8. Germline CDR1 is SGDLS and CDR2 is YYNGEE. CDR3 protein: CASSFRTGGDDTEAFF. In DNA form, the CDR3 reads TGTGCCAGCAGCTTCCGGACAGGGGGCGACGACACTGAAGCTTTCTTT. Complete variable domain (other parts from reference TRBV9 and TRBJ1-1): DSGVTQTPKHLITATGQRVTLRCSPRSGDLSVYWYQQSLDQGLQFLIQYYNGEERAKGNILERFSAQQFPDLHSELNLSSLELGDSALYFCASSFRTGGDDTEAFFGQGTRLTVV.

V is TRBV2 and J is TRBJ2-1; D not certain. Germline CDR1 and CDR2: SNHLY and FYNNEI. The length of the CDR3 is 16 residues. The V end was cut by 5 bases, the J end by 0 bases, with 14 bases between. The CDR3 nucleotides are TGTGCCAGCAGTCCCACCCCGCTGAGCTCCTACAATGAGCAGTTCTTC. Its protein is CASSPTPLSSYNEQFF.

The chain couples TRBV6-5 to TRBJ1-3; a possible D gene is TRBD1 (6 bases). V was cut by 7 bases and J by 4 bases, with 14 bases left in between. The germline V gene has CDR1 MNHEY and CDR2 SVGAGI. The CDR3 runs to 14 residues. The CDR3 DNA sequence: TGTGCCAGCAACCCTAGAACAGGGGGAAACACCATATATTTT. Amino acids: CASNPRTGGNTIYF.

This chain links TRBV7-2 with TRBJ2-3; D not resolved. CDR3 size: 14 residues. CDR1 and CDR2 (germline): SGHTA, FQGNSA. The ends were cut back, 1 base at V and 6 bases at J, with 11 bases in the middle. In DNA, the CDR3 is TGTGCCAGCAGCTTAGGGGTTGCTTTCGATACGCAGTATTTT. Protein: CASSLGVAFDTQYF.

The chain carries TRBV7-9 and TRBJ2-3; D remains ambiguous. The V end was cut by 5 bases, the J end by 14 bases, with 14 bases between. The germline V gene has CDR1 SEHNR and CDR2 FQNEAQ (reference sequence). The CDR3 totals 11 residues. CDR3 sequence reads: CASSSITTRYF. The CDR3 DNA is TGTGCCAGCAGCAGTATTACAACGAGGTATTTT.

A note on this clone: Other nucleotide sequences from this sample produce the same CDR3. The J gene is TRBJ1-2, the V gene TRBV30, with no clear D. This CDR3 comprises 13 residues. V was trimmed by 0 bases and J by 2 bases, leaving 7 bases between them. Germline-derived CDR1 and CDR2 are GTSNPN and SVGIG (reference sequence). DNA for the CDR3: TGTGCCTGGAGTGTCCAGTCGAACTATGGCTACACCTTC. It codes for CAWSVQSNYGYTF.

V usage is TRBV7-5 and J usage is TRBJ2-5; TRBD1 is the table's D call and was not checked against the DNA. TRBV7-5 is a pseudogene segment. This CDR3 region has 14 residues. The CDR3 DNA is TGTGTCAGAAGCCCCGACAGGGAGCAAGAGACCCAGTACTTC. It encodes CVRSPDREQETQYF.

This clone was observed a handful of times. V gene TRBV28 combines with J gene TRBJ1-1; tentatively, D is TRBD1 (5 bases). This CDR3 is built from 15 residues. Germline V gives CDR1 MDHEN, CDR2 SYDVKM. The V gene lost 8 bases and the J gene lost 0 bases, with 16 bases spanning the gap. Here the CDR3 DNA reads TGTGCCAGCCCACCACGCCGGGACCTGAACACTGAAGCTTTCTTT. Translated: CASPPRRDLNTEAFF.